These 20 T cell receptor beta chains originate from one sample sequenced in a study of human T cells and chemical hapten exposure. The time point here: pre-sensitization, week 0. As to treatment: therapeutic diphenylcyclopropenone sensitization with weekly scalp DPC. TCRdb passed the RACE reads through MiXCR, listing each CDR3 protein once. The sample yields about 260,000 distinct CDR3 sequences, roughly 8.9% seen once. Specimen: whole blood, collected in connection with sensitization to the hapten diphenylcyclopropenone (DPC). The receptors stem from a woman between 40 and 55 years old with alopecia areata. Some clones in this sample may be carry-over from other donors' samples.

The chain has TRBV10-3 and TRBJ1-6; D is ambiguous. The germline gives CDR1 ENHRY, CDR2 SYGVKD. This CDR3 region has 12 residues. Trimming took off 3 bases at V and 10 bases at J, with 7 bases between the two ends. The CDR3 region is CAISEGPSPLHF. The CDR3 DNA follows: TGTGCCATCAGTGAAGGGCCCTCACCCCTCCACTTT.

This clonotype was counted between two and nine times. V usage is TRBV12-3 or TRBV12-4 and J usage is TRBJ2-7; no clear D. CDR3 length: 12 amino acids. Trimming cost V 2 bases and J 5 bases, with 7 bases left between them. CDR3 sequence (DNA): TGTGCCAGCAGTTTACTGACCAACGAGCAGTACTTC. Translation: CASSLLTNEQYF.

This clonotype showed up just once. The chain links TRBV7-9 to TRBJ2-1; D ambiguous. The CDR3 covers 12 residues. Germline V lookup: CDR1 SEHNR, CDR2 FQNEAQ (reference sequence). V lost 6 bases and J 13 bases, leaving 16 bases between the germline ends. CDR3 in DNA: TGTGCCAGCAGGACCGGTAGCTGGTCCCAGTTCTTC. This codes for CASRTGSWSQFF.

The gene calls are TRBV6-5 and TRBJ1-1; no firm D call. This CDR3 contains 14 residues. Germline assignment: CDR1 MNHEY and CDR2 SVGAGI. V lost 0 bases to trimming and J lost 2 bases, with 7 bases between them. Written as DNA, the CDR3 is TGTGCCAGCAGTTACTCAAACCGAAACACTGAAGCTTTCTTT. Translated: CASSYSNRNTEAFF.

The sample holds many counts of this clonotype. CDR3 nucleotide sequence: TGTGCCAGCAGTCCCCGAGATAGCAATCAGCCCCAGCATTTT. Amino acid sequence: CASSPRDSNQPQHF. The chain employs TRBV27 and TRBJ1-5; no reliable D call. The CDR3 covers 14 residues. In germline, CDR1 is MNHEY, CDR2 SMNVEV (reference sequence). Trimming pared 5 bases from V and 0 bases from J, leaving 8 bases between.

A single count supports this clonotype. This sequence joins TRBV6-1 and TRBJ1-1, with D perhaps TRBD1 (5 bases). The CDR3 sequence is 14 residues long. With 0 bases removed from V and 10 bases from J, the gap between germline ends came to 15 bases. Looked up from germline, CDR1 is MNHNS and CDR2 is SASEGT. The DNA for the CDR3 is TGTGCCAGCAGTGAAGCGGGGCCGAGGGCGGGAGCTTTCTTT. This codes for CASSEAGPRAGAFF.

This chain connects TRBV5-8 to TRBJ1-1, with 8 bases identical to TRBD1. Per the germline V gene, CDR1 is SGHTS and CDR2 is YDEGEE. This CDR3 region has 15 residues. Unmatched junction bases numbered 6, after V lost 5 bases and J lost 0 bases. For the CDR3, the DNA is TGTGCCAGCAGAACAGGGGGGTCCATGAACACTGAAGCTTTCTTT. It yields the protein CASRTGGSMNTEAFF.

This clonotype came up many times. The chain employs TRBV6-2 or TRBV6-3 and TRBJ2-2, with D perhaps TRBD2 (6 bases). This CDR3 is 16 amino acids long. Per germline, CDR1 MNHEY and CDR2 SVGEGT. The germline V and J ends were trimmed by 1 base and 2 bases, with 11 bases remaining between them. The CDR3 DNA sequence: TGTGCCAGCAGTTACTATGCCGGGGGTAACACCGGGGAGCTGTTTTTT. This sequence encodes CASSYYAGGNTGELFF.

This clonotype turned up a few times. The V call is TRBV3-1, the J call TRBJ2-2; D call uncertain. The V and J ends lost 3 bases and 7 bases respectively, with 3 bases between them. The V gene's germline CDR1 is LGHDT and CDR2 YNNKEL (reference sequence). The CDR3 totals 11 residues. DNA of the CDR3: TGTGCCAGCAGCCAGATCGGGGAGCTGTTTTTT. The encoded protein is CASSQIGELFF.

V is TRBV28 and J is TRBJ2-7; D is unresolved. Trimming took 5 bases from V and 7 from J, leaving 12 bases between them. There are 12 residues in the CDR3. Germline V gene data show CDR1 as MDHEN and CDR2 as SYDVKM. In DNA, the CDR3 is TGTGCCAGCAGTCTCGACATCAGGGAGCAGTACTTC. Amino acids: CASSLDIREQYF.

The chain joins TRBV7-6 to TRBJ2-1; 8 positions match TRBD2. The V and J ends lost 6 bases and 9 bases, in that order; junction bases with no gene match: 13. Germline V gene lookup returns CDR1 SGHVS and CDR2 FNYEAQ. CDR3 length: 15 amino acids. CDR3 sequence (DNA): TGTGCCAGCAGTCCTACAGCGGGAGAGGGATGTGAGCAGTTCTTC. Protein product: CASSPTAGEGCEQFF.

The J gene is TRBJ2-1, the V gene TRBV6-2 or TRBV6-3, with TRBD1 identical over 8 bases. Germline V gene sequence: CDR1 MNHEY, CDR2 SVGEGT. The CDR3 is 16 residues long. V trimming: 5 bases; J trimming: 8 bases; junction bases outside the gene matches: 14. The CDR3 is CASSPTPPDRVHEQFF. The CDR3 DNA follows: TGTGCCAGCAGTCCCACCCCCCCGGACAGGGTTCATGAGCAGTTCTTC.

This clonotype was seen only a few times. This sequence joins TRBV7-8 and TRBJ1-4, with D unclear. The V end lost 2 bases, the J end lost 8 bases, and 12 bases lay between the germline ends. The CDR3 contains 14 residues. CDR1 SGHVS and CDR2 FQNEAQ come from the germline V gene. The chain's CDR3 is CASSLSGVSEKLFF. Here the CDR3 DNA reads TGTGCCAGCAGCTTATCCGGGGTATCCGAAAAACTGTTTTTT.

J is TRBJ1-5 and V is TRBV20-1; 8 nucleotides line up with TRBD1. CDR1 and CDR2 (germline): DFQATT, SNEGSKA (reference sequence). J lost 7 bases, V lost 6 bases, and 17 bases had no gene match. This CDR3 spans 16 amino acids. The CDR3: CSAIRQGQGRRQPQHF. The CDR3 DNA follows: TGCAGTGCCATCCGCCAAGGACAGGGTAGGCGCCAGCCCCAGCATTTT.

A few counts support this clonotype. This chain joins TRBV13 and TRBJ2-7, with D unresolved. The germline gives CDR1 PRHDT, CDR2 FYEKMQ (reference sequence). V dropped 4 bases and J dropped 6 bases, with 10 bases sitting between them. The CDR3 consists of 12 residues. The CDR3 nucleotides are TGTGCCAGCAGCTCCCGTCTTAGCGAGCAGTACTTC. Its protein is CASSSRLSEQYF.

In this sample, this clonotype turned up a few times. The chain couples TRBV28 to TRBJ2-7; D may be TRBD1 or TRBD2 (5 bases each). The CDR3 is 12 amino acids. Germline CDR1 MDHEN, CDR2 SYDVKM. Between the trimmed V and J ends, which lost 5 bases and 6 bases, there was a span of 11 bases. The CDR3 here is CASSTYGGEQYF. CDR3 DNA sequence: TGTGCCAGCAGTACTTATGGGGGCGAGCAGTACTTC.

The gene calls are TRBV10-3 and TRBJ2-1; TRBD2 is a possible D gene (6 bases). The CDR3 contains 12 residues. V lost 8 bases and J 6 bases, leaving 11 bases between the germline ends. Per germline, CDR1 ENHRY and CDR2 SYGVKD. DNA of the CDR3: TGTGCCATCGAGGGACTCTTCAATGAGCAGTTCTTC. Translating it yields CAIEGLFNEQFF.

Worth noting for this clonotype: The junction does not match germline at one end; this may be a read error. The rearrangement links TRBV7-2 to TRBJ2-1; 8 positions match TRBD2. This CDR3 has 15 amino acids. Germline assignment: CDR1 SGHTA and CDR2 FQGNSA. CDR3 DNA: TGTCCCAGCAGCTCAAATAGCGGGGCCAGAGGTGAGCAGTTCTTC. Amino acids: CPSSSNSGARGEQFF.

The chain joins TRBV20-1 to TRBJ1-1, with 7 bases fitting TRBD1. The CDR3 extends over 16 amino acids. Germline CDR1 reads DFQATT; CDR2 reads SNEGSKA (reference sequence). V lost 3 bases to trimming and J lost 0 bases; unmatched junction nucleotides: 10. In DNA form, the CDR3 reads TGCAGTGCTAGCACCCCCAGACAGGGCCTGAACACTGAAGCTTTCTTT. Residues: CSASTPRQGLNTEAFF.

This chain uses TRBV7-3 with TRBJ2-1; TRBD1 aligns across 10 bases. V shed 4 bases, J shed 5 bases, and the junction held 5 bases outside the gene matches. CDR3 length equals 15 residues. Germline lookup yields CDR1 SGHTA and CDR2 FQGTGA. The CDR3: CASSSYGTGDNEQFF. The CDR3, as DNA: TGTGCCAGCAGCTCCTACGGGACAGGGGACAATGAGCAGTTCTTC. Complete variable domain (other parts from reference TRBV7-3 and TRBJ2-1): GAGVSQTPSNKVTEKGKYVELRCDPISGHTALYWYRQSLGQGPEFLIYFQGTGAADDSGLPNDRFFAVRPEGSVSTLKIQRTERGDSAVYLCASSSYGTGDNEQFFGPGTRLTVL.